The text below deals with one TCR beta chain. Its antigen is undetermined. Generated by immunoSEQ multiplex PCR, the TCRdb table keeps only in-frame clones and is missing some. Among 35,000 to 45,000 clones listed, around 96% were seen once. This sample is part of a study of graft-versus-host responses after intestinal transplantation. Study-wide results and caveats: The recipient marrow held GvH clones, and some of them showed up first in ileum or blood.

Sequences were derived from PBMCs, sampled 16 days after intestinal transplant. This sequence was found in a human patient who received an intestinal transplant, so some T cells may come from the graft donor.

CDR3 nucleotide sequence: TGTGCCAGCAGTCTACCGGGGTTCGGGTTAGATACGCAGTATTTT. Its translation is CASSLPGFGLDTQYF. The chain combines TRBV7-8 with TRBJ2-3; D may be TRBD2 (5 bases). The CDR3 covers 15 residues. The V end was cut by 6 bases, the J end by 5 bases, with 18 bases between. Looked up from germline, CDR1 is SGHVS and CDR2 is FQNEAQ. The variable domain in full, completed from reference TRBV7-8 and TRBJ2-3, reads GAGVSQSPRYKVAKRGQDVALRCDPISGHVSLFWYQQALGQGPEFLTYFQNEAQLDKSGLPSDRFFAERPEGSVSTLKIQRTQQEDSAVYLCASSLPGFGLDTQYFGPGTRLTVL.